This TCR beta chain was observed in a study of blood T cells in healthy people across ages (dated by TCRdb to between 2015 and 2016). About the investigation overall: In model experiments, template switching captured roughly one uniquely barcoded TCR beta cDNA molecule for every two T cells. For two donors (one aged 18 to 30 and one aged 80 or older), the study analyzed two additional independent replicas of 1 million unique cDNA reads from the same blood draw. The study measured age-related changes in TCR beta repertoire diversity using deep sequencing normalized with unique cDNA molecular identifiers. Donors were grouped into four age groups: young (average about 15 years), middle-aged (39), aged (about 60) and long-lived (just over 80).

Systemically healthy Caucasian individuals from Russia, 39 in total and aged about 6 to 100 years, were included as donors. Each donor gave about 9.7 milliliters of peripheral blood, drawn into EDTA-treated Vacutainer tubes. PBMCs were isolated by Ficoll-Paque density-gradient centrifugation, with at least 6.5 million obtained per sample. Total RNA, at least 6 micrograms per sample, was extracted from PBMCs with Trizol reagent. For every donor, flow cytometry on a PBMC aliquot measured the percentage of naive CD45RAhigh/CD27high T cells. Paper-wide results and their limitations: There was a strong correlation between observed TCR beta diversity and the percentage of naive T cells measured by flow cytometry. The CMV infection status of donors was not known, potentially confounding age-related changes in expanded clonotypes. Estimates of total diversity based on one million sequenced T cells were considered lower bounds and underestimates. Compared with the aged group, the long-lived group had more naive CD4+ T cells, fewer expanded clones and increased TCR diversity, a pattern suggesting age selection. As age increased, observed TCR beta diversity per million T cells dropped in a roughly linear way, and a significant reduction was already evident by age about 40. Bulk unsorted PBMC profiling prevented conclusive comparison of naive and antigen-experienced compartments.

Receptors were amplified or captured by 5' RACE. TCRdb lists the instrument as Illumina HiSeq 2500. The second PCR ran for roughly 7 to 11 cycles and used a J-beta primer mix along with a sample-barcoded 5' primer. Each TCR beta cDNA molecule received a unique molecular identifier from a template-switch 5' adaptor carrying 12 random nucleotides. Each sample yielded at least 3 million CDR3-containing paired-end reads. All of the RNA was converted into first-strand cDNA using the Mint cDNA synthesis kit, with a TRBC-specific oligonucleotide serving as the primer. After uracil-DNA glycosylase treatment, a first 18-cycle PCR used universal primers M1SS and BC2_uni_R on all cDNA. The authors processed their data as follows. Normalization of each sample was performed by random selection of 1 million high-quality reads, each carrying a distinct molecular identifier. Reads sharing molecular identifiers were discarded rather than binned into consensus sequences. MiTCR, set to a Q25 quality threshold and the strictest error-elimination algorithm, was used for CDR3 identification, clonotype clustering and error correction. A nonparametric unseen species model with Euler transformation was used to estimate lower-bound total TCR beta diversity. TCRdb reran the public reads through fastp at Q25 and MiXCR, keeping productive beta chains. For every CDR3 protein sequence, its rows merge into one entry that carries the most common genes and DNA. These V and J calls rely on TCRdb rather than the paper's analysis. Across this sample there are 500,000 to 650,000 distinct CDR3 sequences, with about 26% seen only once. Clones ranked in the top ten supply approximately 3.6% of the sample.

This clonotype appeared a few times. Its antigen is currently not known. No much larger clone exists at a distance of one base, and base qualities are not known. A further study also used this sample, focusing on T cells of mothers and their children. The other study reports the following: Nine systemically healthy Caucasian individuals, comprising three mothers and their six children, were included as donors. cDNA synthesis used all of the extracted RNA, with approximately 1.4 ug of RNA in each 15 ul reaction. In the second PCR, the M1S primer introduced both the sample barcodes and 2-4 random nucleotides. Over 8 million TCR beta CDR3 reads were obtained for each mother, and 2.5 million to 3 million reads were obtained for each child. In both related and unrelated pairs, thymic selection shapes the output of TCR recombination in a similar way, with inherited differences having only a minor effect. Normalized repertoire overlap in related mother-child pairs was always slightly higher than in unrelated mother-child pairs, but the difference was never significant. No persistent microchimeric T cell clones were detected, at a sensitivity of approximately 90 clones per million clonotypes. In the study, deep NGS was used to compare the TCR beta repertoires of mothers and children, and features distinguishing related mother-child pairs from unrelated individuals were sought. On average, the children were approximately 11 +/- 4 years old, while the mothers were around 42 +/- 4 years old. Libraries were sequenced on Illumina HiSeq 2000 with 100+100 nt paired-end reads after adapter ligation with NEBNext reagents. Mother and child libraries were prepared a month apart and sequenced in separate runs to prevent cross-contamination. For each donor, somewhere between about 450,000 and 2,200,000 distinct TCR beta clonotypes were identified. Naive TCR beta clonotypes were estimated from low-frequency clonotypes matched to each donor's FACS-determined naive share, without sorting.

This clonotype originated in a boy between 2 and 10 years old in good health. The sample comprised blood.

The sequence in DNA is TGCAGCGTTGGGGAGTCGGCCTACGAGCAGTACTTC. Translated, this gives CSVGESAYEQYF. Here the chain combines TRBV29-1 and TRBJ2-7; TRBD2 could be the D gene, as 5 bases match. Including cysteine and phenylalanine, the CDR3 has 12 amino acids. Only CDR3 DNA remains: 36 bases, in frame from the first base. According to the germline V gene, CDR1 reads SQVTM and CDR2 reads ANQGSEA. V lost 4 bases and J lost 2 bases; the stretch between them is 9 bases long.